This T cell receptor beta chain emerged from a study of vaccination and CD4 T cells after COVID-19. Study-wide results and limits: Analysis covered relatively few convalescent patients and lacked any early post-infection timepoints.

Treatment indicated: roughly nine-day PBMC culture with coronavirus spike peptide pools or control peptides (ViraFEST assay). Germline-derived CDR1 and CDR2 are MNHNS and SASEGT. The V and J ends lost 6 bases and 7 bases, in that order; junction bases with no gene match: 11. The CDR3 has 14 amino acids. As to this clonotype: The antigen is not known.

Researchers used the Oncomine TCR Beta short-read assay to sequence DNA from cultured CD4+ T cells. A single record per CDR3 protein comes from TCRdb applying MiXCR to the PCR reads. In the table there are 15,000 to 20,000 distinct CDR3 sequences, about 39% of which are singletons. The chain employs TRBV6-1 and TRBJ2-7; 8 bases fit TRBD1. Material for sequencing was CD4+ T cells from blood, cultured in vitro. This clonotype was obtained from a human donor who had recovered from COVID-19. The CDR3 sequence is CASRKPGQAGEQYF. The CDR3 region has the DNA TGTGCCAGCAGAAAACCGGGACAGGCCGGGGAGCAGTACTTC.